The entry below gives a single T cell receptor (beta chain) sequence along with its context. Antigen: not known. This sample was included in a study of glioma-infiltrating T cells after dendritic cell vaccination. On the study more broadly: Dendritic cells derived from monocytes and pulsed with autologous tumor lysate formed the vaccine. The study, taken as a whole, reports: Only a small number of patients had complete blood and tumor samples.

The V gene lost 4 bases and the J gene lost 9 bases, with 19 bases spanning the gap. The CDR3 is 15 residues long. The germline V gene encodes CDR1 SGHAT and CDR2 FQNNGV. Profiling relied on immunoSEQ multiplex PCR, and the TCRdb table lists in-frame clones only, not all of them. The sample has about 38,000 clones; approximately 80% are singletons. The chain combines TRBV11-2 with TRBJ2-1, with D tentatively TRBD1 (6 bases). The clonotype was recovered from a human donor with glioblastoma. The material sequenced was blood, taken before dendritic cell vaccination. The DNA of the CDR3 is TGTGCCAGCAGCTCACGAGAGGACTGGGGGCTTGAGCAGTTCTTC. This codes for CASSSREDWGLEQFF.